Following are 19 T cell receptor beta chains from one sample sequenced in a study of cytomegalovirus exposure and HLA in healthy donors. Profiling relied on immunoSEQ multiplex PCR, and the TCRdb table lists in-frame clones only, not all of them. The data hold 170,000 or so clones, with about 86% observed a single time. Sequences were obtained from PBMCs. The receptors originated from a woman younger than 35 in good health and CMV-seropositive.

The chain combines TRBV7-9 with TRBJ1-2; D is ambiguous. Germline loops: CDR1 SEHNR, CDR2 FQNEAQ (reference sequence). Deletions cut 5 bases from V and 8 bases from J, with 15 bases between. The CDR3 runs 13 residues. CDR3 amino acids: CASSLITTGGYTF. In nucleotides, the CDR3 is TGTGCCAGCAGCCTCATTACTACCGGAGGCTACACCTTC.

This chain uses TRBV11-2 with TRBJ1-1, with 8 positions matching TRBD1. This CDR3 is 12 amino acids long. The V and J ends lost 4 bases and 7 bases, in that order; junction bases with no gene match: 2. Germline V lookup: CDR1 SGHAT, CDR2 FQNNGV. The CDR3 DNA reads as TGTGCCAGCAGCTACAGGGGGGGTGAAGCTTTCTTT. It codes for CASSYRGGEAFF.

CDR3 coding DNA: TGTGCCAGCAGCTCCAGGACAGGGATAAATGAGCAGTTCTTC. Protein product: CASSSRTGINEQFF. This rearrangement joins TRBV7-6 to TRBJ2-1; TRBD1 agrees at 8 bases. Unmatched junction bases numbered 6, after V lost 4 bases and J lost 7 bases. CDR3 length: 14 residues. CDR1 and CDR2 from the germline V gene are SGHVS and FNYEAQ.

The chain couples TRBV29-1 to TRBJ2-7, with 7 bases matching TRBD2. J was trimmed by 12 bases and V by 3 bases; bases with no gene match: 14. Germline V gene sequence: CDR1 SQVTM, CDR2 ANQGSEA. The CDR3 covers 13 residues. CDR3 DNA: TGCAGCGTTGATTTGGGGAGGGTGGGCCCGCCGTACTTC. Its translation: CSVDLGRVGPPYF.

The rearrangement joins TRBV6-1 to TRBJ1-1, with TRBD1 matching 7 bases. The V segment lost 4 bases and the J segment 4 bases; nucleotides outside the gene matches: 6. Looked up from germline, CDR1 is MNHNS and CDR2 is SASEGT. CDR3 size: 14 residues. CDR3 residues: CASSGQGGGTEAFF. CDR3 DNA: TGTGCCAGCAGTGGGCAGGGGGGAGGCACTGAAGCTTTCTTT.

A remark on this clone: Other DNA variants within this sample encode the same CDR3. V usage is TRBV4-1 and J usage is TRBJ2-7; 10 bases align to TRBD1. Germline CDR1 reads MGHRA; CDR2 reads YSYEKL. The CDR3 is 15 residues long. J gave up 5 bases and V 2 bases, and 6 bases lay outside the gene matches. The CDR3 protein is CASSQPRDRGHEQYF. For the CDR3, the DNA is TGCGCCAGCAGCCAACCTCGGGACAGGGGCCACGAGCAGTACTTC.

This clone was seen more than once but under ten times. This sequence joins TRBV14 and TRBJ1-1; TRBD1 might be the D (6 bases). The CDR3 spans 13 residues. Germline-derived CDR1 and CDR2 are SGHDN and FVKESK. Trimming removed 0 bases at V and 11 bases at J, with 13 bases between. DNA of the CDR3: TGTGCCAGCAGCCAAGATACAGGGTTAAGCGCTTTCTTT. Translating it yields CASSQDTGLSAFF. Full variable domain (outside the CDR3, taken from reference TRBV14 and TRBJ1-1): EAGVTQFPSHSVIEKGQTVTLRCDPISGHDNLYWYRRVMGKEIKFLLHFVKESKQDESGMPNNRFLAERTGGTYSTLKVQPAELEDSGVYFCASSQDTGLSAFFGQGTRLTVV.

This chain uses TRBV2 with TRBJ2-7, with a possible D match to TRBD2 (6 bases). V dropped 7 bases and J dropped 7 bases, with 14 bases sitting between them. CDR3 size: 12 residues. CDR1 and CDR2 (germline): SNHLY, FYNNEI. The CDR3 DNA reads TGTGCCAGCAAGCGTGGGGCGGGAGAGCAGTACTTC. Translated, it gives CASKRGAGEQYF.

This rearrangement joins TRBV6-5 to TRBJ1-1; D remains ambiguous. V was cut by 2 bases and J by 5 bases, with 9 bases left in between. Germline CDR1 MNHEY, CDR2 SVGAGI. CDR3 length: 13 amino acids. CDR3 DNA: TGTGCCAGCAGTTACGAGGGCTGGACTGAAGCTTTCTTT. Translating gives CASSYEGWTEAFF.

The chain carries TRBV5-4 and TRBJ1-6; 11 nucleotides agree with TRBD1. The ends lost 4 bases at V and 7 bases at J; junction bases unmatched: 4. This CDR3 spans 15 amino acids. Germline-derived CDR1 and CDR2 are SGHNT and YYREEE (reference sequence). As DNA, the CDR3 is TGTGCCAGCAGCCCCGGGACAGGGGGGAATTCACCCCTCCACTTT. This encodes CASSPGTGGNSPLHF. Supplemented by reference TRBV5-4 and TRBJ1-6, the full variable domain reads ETGVTQSPTHLIKTRGQQVTLRCSSQSGHNTVSWYQQALGQGPQFIFQYYREEENGRGNFPPRFSGLQFPNYSSELNVNALELDDSALYLCASSPGTGGNSPLHFGNGTRLTVT.

CDR3 coding DNA: TGCGCCAGCAGTGATTCCAGCTCTGGGGCCAACGTCCTGACTTTC. As protein: CASSDSSSGANVLTF. The J gene is TRBJ2-6, the V gene TRBV10-1; D is uncertain. Germline V lookup: CDR1 WNHNN, CDR2 SYGVQD (reference sequence). The CDR3 extends over 15 amino acids. V shed 3 bases and J shed 0 bases, with 6 bases lying between them.

This chain links TRBV6-1 with TRBJ2-7, with a weak D call TRBD1 (5 bases). Trimming shortened V by 4 bases and J by 1 base, and 8 bases separated the two germline ends. The germline CDR1 and CDR2 sequences are MNHNS and SASEGT. This CDR3 comprises 13 residues. The CDR3 DNA sequence: TGTGCCAGCAGTGCAGGGAATTCCTACGAGCAGTACTTC. It encodes CASSAGNSYEQYF.

This chain uses TRBV11-1 with TRBJ2-2; D is possibly TRBD1 (6 bases). Per the germline V gene, CDR1 is SGHAT and CDR2 is FQDESV (reference sequence). Trimming cost V 1 base and J 4 bases, with 13 bases left between them. The CDR3 sequence is 16 residues long. CDR3 in amino acids: CASSLEQGTSTGELFF. DNA for the CDR3: TGTGCCAGCAGCTTAGAGCAGGGGACGAGCACCGGGGAGCTGTTTTTT.

The V and J genes are TRBV7-6 and TRBJ2-1; unclear D gene. With 1 base removed from V and 5 bases from J, the gap between germline ends came to 15 bases. CDR3 length equals 16 residues. Germline V gene sequence: CDR1 SGHVS, CDR2 FNYEAQ. This CDR3 reads CASSLGGAPPHNEQFF. As DNA, the CDR3 is TGTGCCAGCAGCTTAGGCGGCGCGCCGCCACACAATGAGCAGTTCTTC.

This chain joins TRBV4-3 and TRBJ2-1; TRBD2 matches 11 bases. CDR1 LGHNA and CDR2 YSLEER come from the germline V gene. After removal of 3 bases from V and 5 bases from J, the junction contained 3 bases not matched to a gene. The CDR3 extends over 15 amino acids. CDR3 in amino acids: CASSQRLAGHNEQFF. Written as DNA, the CDR3 is TGCGCCAGCAGCCAGCGACTAGCGGGGCACAATGAGCAGTTCTTC.

Only one count was recorded for this clone. The gene calls are TRBV19 and TRBJ1-5; a possible D gene is TRBD1 (5 bases). The CDR3 is made up of 17 amino acids. Germline assignment: CDR1 LNHDA and CDR2 SQIVND (reference sequence). Trimming took 0 bases from V and 4 from J, leaving 16 bases between them. The CDR3, as DNA: TGTGCCAGTAGTATAGATTTGGGGGTGGAGGGGAATCAGCCCCAGCATTTT. This gives the protein CASSIDLGVEGNQPQHF.

The J gene is TRBJ2-1, the V gene TRBV7-3; D perhaps matches TRBD2 (5 bases). The CDR3 spans 14 residues. Trimming stripped 2 bases from V and 6 bases from J, with 11 bases between. The germline CDR1 and CDR2 sequences are SGHTA and FQGTGA. CDR3 region: CASSLRGGSNEQFF. Written as DNA, the CDR3 is TGTGCCAGCAGCTTACGAGGAGGATCCAATGAGCAGTTCTTC.

This clone was observed a handful of times. This chain connects TRBV2 to TRBJ1-2; D is possibly TRBD1 (6 bases). CDR3 size: 12 residues. Between the trimmed V and J ends, which lost 6 bases and 8 bases, there was a span of 13 bases. Per germline, CDR1 SNHLY and CDR2 FYNNEI. The CDR3 here is CASRRTGKGYTF. The CDR3, as DNA: TGTGCCAGCAGAAGAACAGGGAAAGGCTACACCTTC.

The CDR3 coding sequence is TGTGCCAGCAGCCAAGACACAGGGTTAGGTGAGACCCAGTACTTC. It yields the protein CASSQDTGLGETQYF. The chain joins TRBV14 to TRBJ2-5, with a possible D match to TRBD1 (6 bases). The V end was cut by 0 bases, the J end by 5 bases, with 13 bases between. In germline, CDR1 is SGHDN, CDR2 FVKESK. The CDR3 has 15 residues.